The T cell receptor beta chain described here comes from a study of PD-1 blockade in classical Hodgkin lymphoma (dated by TCRdb to about 2020). As for the study more broadly: Nivolumab dosing was 3 mg/kg intravenously every 2 weeks, continuing until either disease progression or unacceptable toxicity. The study used CyTOF and TCR beta sequencing to define a peripheral blood immune signature of response to PD-1 blockade in classical Hodgkin lymphoma.

According to the study, the label for this sample's time point signals: cycle 1 day 1 (C1D1), immediately before nivolumab initiation. Relapse after autologous stem cell transplantation had occurred in all trial patients, and cohorts A, B and C were distinguished by prior brentuximab vedotin exposure. A total of roughly 57 patients with relapsed/refractory classical Hodgkin lymphoma made up the trial cohort, and each patient's best overall response was complete response, partial response or progressive disease. Single-agent nivolumab was administered to trial patients in the multi-cohort phase II CheckMate 205 trial. An independent review committee assessed best overall response using the 2007 International Working Group response criteria. Trial PBMCs were collected just before the start of nivolumab (C1D1) and during therapy at cycle 2 day 1 and cycle 4 day 1. Peripheral blood was collected in 8 mL Vacutainer Cell Preparation Tubes, from which PBMCs were isolated by centrifugation and then cryopreserved.

V is reduced by 7 bases and J by 2 bases, leaving a spacing of 14 bases between them. The CDR3 has 14 amino acids, counting the end cysteine and phenylalanine. Only the CDR3 DNA is retained, 42 bases long and in frame from the first base. The germline V gene yields MDHEN for CDR1 and SYDVKM for CDR2. Genomic DNA was isolated using the Qiagen DNeasy kit from unsorted PBMCs as well as from negatively selected CD4+ and CD8+ fractions. Amplification of TCR beta CDR3 regions was done by immunoSEQ multiplex PCR with primers that anneal to V and J segments. A synthetic immune receptor repertoire was used to minimize amplification bias, and any residual bias was removed computationally once sequencing was done. On the study's bioinformatics: Repertoire diversity was quantified as the Shannon entropy index using custom Python scripts. Unsorted, CD4+ and CD8+ repertoires were analyzed separately, except in combined analyses where CD4+ and CD8+ sequences were merged in silico. Clonal expansion was defined as at least a 2-fold frequency increase after treatment relative to C1D1, with a pseudocount of 0.5 for undetected baseline clones. Singleton clones were defined as clones with 0 or 1 copy at C1D1, and non-singleton clones were defined as clones with 2 or more copies. Clones expanded in unsorted samples were assigned a CD4+, CD8+ or unknown annotation through matching of protein sequences in sorted samples from the same patient. Diversity changes from C1D1 to C4D1 were tested in paired samples using Wilcoxon tests. The table comes from immuneACCESS by way of TCRdb, which keeps in-frame sequences with V and J called. Part of the clones is missing from these tables; in studies checked, under half for an unresolved V gene and the rest for unknown reasons. V, J and clone size were drawn from that table, and D and trimming were deduced from the DNA. The sample contains 10,000 to 15,000 clones, about 91% of them found a single time. The ten top clones hold 10% of the sample.

As for this clone: Its antigen is currently not known. No quality values exist for individual bases; no much larger clone is one base distant.

The research as a whole found: CD4+ but not CD8+ TCR diversity rose significantly by C4D1 (p=0.0027 vs p=0.16), most apparent in complete responders (p=0.02). Diversity was lower in patients who began nivolumab less than 1 year after ASCT, so these patients were left out of later analyses to avoid confounding by immune reconstitution. Baseline TCR diversity was reported to be lower in newly diagnosed patients than in healthy donors and to be lower still in relapsed/refractory patients. Trial patients achieving complete response had baseline diversity similar to newly diagnosed patients, whereas partial responders and progressors had significantly lower diversity. Only a single clinical trial cohort was studied, and what caused the repertoire differences, possibly disease activity or prior therapy, remained undefined.

Sequenced material: peripheral blood mononuclear cells (PBMCs), taken at baseline. This TCR was recovered from a human donor with classical Hodgkin lymphoma. The sequence is built from TRBV28 and TRBJ2-5; the D segment cannot be called with confidence. The CDR3 corresponds to CASTPVNQQETQYF. The sequenced DNA: TGTGCCAGCACCCCGGTGAACCAGCAAGAGACCCAGTACTTC.